These 2 T cell receptor beta chains were sequenced from one sample in a study of blood T cells in healthy people across ages. Primers used in a second PCR of about 6 to 12 cycles were a sample-barcoded 5' primer and a J-beta primer mix. TCRdb used MiXCR to reprocess the 5' RACE reads, holding one entry per CDR3 protein. There are about 1.6 million distinct CDR3 sequences in the sample; 30% to 35% occur only once, and 10% to 12% lies in the top ten. The material sequenced was blood. These receptors all come from a woman between 25 and 40 years old in good health.

Notes on this clonotype: This may arise from a read error, as a much more abundant clone is one base away. The rearrangement links TRBV7-2 to TRBJ2-3; TRBD1 agrees at 7 bases. The end of the DNA is better explained by TRBJ1-5, so the J call may be wrong. The CDR3 is 18 amino acids. CDR1 is SGHTA and CDR2 is FQGNSA in the germline V gene. The CDR3 loop is CASSLFSSTGFSTDTQHF. The CDR3 DNA reads TGTGCCAGCAGCTTATTTAGCTCGACAGGGTTTAGCACAGATACGCAGCATTTT.

This clonotype was seen repeatedly, ten times or more. The chain is built from TRBV20-1 and TRBJ2-6; D not resolved. Trimming removed 6 bases from V and 0 bases from J, with 6 bases in between. This CDR3 region has 13 residues. The germline gives CDR1 DFQATT, CDR2 SNEGSKA (reference sequence). The CDR3, as DNA: TGCAGTGCCCCCCCCTCTGGGGCCAACGTCCTGACTTTC. It encodes CSAPPSGANVLTF.